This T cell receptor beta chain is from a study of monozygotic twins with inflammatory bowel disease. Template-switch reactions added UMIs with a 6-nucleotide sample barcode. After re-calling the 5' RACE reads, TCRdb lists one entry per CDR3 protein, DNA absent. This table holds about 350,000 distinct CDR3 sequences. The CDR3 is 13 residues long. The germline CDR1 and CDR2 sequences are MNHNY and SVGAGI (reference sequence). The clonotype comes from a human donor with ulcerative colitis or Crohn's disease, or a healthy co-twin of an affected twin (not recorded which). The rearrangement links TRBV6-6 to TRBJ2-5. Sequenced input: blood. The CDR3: CASKRSSQETQYF.